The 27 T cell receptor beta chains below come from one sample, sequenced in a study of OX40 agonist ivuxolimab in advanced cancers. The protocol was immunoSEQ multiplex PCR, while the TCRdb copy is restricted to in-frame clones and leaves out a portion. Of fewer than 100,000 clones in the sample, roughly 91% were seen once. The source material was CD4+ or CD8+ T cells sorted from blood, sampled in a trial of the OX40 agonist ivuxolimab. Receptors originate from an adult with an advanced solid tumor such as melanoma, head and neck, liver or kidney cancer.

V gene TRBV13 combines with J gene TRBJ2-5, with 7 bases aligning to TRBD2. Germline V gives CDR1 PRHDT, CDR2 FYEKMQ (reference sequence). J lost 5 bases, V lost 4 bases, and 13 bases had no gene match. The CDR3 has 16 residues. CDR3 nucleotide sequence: TGTGCCAGCAGCTCGCGACTAGCCGGTTGGGAGGAGACCCAGTACTTC. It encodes CASSSRLAGWEETQYF. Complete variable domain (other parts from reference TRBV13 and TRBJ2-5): AAGVIQSPRHLIKEKRETATLKCYPIPRHDTVYWYQQGPGQDPQFLISFYEKMQSDKGSIPDRFSAQQFSDYHSELNMSSLELGDSALYFCASSSRLAGWEETQYFGPGTRLLVL.

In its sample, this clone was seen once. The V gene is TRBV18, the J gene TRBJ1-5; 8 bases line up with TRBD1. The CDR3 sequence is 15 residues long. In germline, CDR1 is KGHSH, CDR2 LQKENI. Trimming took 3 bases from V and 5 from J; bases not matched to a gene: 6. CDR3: CASSPGQGSYQPQHF. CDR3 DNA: TGTGCCAGCTCACCTGGACAGGGATCTTATCAGCCCCAGCATTTT.

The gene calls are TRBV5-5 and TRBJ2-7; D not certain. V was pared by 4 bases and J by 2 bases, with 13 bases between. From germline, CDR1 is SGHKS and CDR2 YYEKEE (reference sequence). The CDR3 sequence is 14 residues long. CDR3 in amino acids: CASSQITETYEQYF. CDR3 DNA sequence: TGTGCCAGCAGCCAAATTACCGAGACCTACGAGCAGTACTTC.

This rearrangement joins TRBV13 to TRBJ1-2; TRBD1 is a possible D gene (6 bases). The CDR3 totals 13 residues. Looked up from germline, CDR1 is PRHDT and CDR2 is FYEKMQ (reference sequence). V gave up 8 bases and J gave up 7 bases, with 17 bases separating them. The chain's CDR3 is CASASAGEGGYTF. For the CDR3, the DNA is TGTGCCAGCGCTTCTGCAGGGGAAGGTGGCTACACCTTC.

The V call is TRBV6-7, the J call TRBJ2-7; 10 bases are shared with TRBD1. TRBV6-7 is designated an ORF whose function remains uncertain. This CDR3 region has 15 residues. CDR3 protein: CAAVTRDRGGYEQYF. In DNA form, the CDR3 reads TGTGCAGCAGTTACTCGGGACAGGGGAGGCTACGAGCAGTACTTC.

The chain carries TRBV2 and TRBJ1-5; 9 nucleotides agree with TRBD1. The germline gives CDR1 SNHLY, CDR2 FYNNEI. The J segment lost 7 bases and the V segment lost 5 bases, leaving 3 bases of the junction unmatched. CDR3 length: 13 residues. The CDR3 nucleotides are TGTGCCAGCAGTCGGGACAGGGACCAGCCCCAGCATTTT. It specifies CASSRDRDQPQHF.

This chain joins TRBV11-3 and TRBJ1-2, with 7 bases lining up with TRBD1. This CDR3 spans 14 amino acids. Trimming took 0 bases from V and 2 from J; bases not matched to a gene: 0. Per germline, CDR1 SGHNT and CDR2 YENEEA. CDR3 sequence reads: CASSLEGQNYGYTF. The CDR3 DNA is TGTGCCAGCAGCTTAGAGGGACAGAACTATGGCTACACCTTC.

The CDR3, as DNA: TGTGCCTGGAGCGGAGGGACAGGGCCGGCGCAAGAGACCCAGTACTTC. Its protein is CAWSGGTGPAQETQYF. The chain has TRBV30 and TRBJ2-5, with 9 bases lining up with TRBD1. Germline CDR1 is GTSNPN and CDR2 is SVGIG (reference sequence). This CDR3 comprises 16 residues. Trimming took 3 bases from V and 2 from J; bases not matched to a gene: 10.

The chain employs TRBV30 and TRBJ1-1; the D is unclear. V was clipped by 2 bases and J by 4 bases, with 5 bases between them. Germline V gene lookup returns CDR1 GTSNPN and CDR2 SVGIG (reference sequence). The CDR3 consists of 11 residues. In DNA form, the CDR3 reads TGTGCCTGGAGTAGGGCCACTGAAGCTTTCTTT. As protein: CAWSRATEAFF.

CDR3 sequence: CASSLDSGTGLYEQYF. CDR3 sequence (DNA): TGTGCCAGCAGTTTAGACTCCGGGACAGGGTTATACGAGCAGTACTTC. The gene calls are TRBV27 and TRBJ2-7; 9 bases align to TRBD1. Germline trimming cut 2 bases from V and 4 bases from J; bases unmatched to any gene: 9. The length of the CDR3 is 16 residues. CDR1 and CDR2 from the germline V gene are MNHEY and SMNVEV (reference sequence).

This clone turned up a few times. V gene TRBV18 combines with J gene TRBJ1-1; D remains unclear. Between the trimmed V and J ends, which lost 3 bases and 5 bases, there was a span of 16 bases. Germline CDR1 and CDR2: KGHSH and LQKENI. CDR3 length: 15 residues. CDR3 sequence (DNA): TGTGCCAGCTCACCGGACGGTGGACCTCTTACTGAAGCTTTCTTT. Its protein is CASSPDGGPLTEAFF.

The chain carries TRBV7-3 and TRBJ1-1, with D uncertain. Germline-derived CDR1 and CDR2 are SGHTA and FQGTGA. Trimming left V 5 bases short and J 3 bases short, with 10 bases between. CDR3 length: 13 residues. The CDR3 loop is CASSQHLDTEAFF. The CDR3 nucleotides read TGTGCCAGCAGCCAGCATTTGGACACTGAAGCTTTCTTT. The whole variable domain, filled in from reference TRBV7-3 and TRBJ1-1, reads GAGVSQTPSNKVTEKGKYVELRCDPISGHTALYWYRQSLGQGPEFLIYFQGTGAADDSGLPNDRFFAVRPEGSVSTLKIQRTERGDSAVYLCASSQHLDTEAFFGQGTRLTVV.

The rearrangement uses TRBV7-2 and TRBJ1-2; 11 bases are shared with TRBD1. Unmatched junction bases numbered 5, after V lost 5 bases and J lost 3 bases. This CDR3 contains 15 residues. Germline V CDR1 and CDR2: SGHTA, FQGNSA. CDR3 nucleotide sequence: TGTGCCAGCAGCGCCAAGGGACAGGGGGACTATGGCTACACCTTC. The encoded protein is CASSAKGQGDYGYTF.

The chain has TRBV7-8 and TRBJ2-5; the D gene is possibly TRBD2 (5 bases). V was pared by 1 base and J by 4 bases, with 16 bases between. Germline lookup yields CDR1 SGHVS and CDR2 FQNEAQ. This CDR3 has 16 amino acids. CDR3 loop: CASSLVTLGPGETQYF. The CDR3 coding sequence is TGTGCCAGCAGCTTAGTAACACTAGGCCCGGGAGAGACCCAGTACTTC. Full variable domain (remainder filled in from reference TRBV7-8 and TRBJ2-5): GAGVSQSPRYKVAKRGQDVALRCDPISGHVSLFWYQQALGQGPEFLTYFQNEAQLDKSGLPSDRFFAERPEGSVSTLKIQRTQQEDSAVYLCASSLVTLGPGETQYFGPGTRLLVL.

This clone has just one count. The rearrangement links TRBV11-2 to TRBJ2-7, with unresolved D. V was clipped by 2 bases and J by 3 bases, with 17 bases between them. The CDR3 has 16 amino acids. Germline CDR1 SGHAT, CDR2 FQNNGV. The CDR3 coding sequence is TGTGCCAGCAGCTTAAGTCCTGCAAACACCCACTACGAGCAGTACTTC. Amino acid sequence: CASSLSPANTHYEQYF. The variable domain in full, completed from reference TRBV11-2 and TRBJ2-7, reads EAGVAQSPRYKIIEKRQSVAFWCNPISGHATLYWYQQILGQGPKLLIQFQNNGVVDDSQLPKDRFSAERLKGVDSTLKIQPAKLEDSAVYLCASSLSPANTHYEQYFGPGTRLTVT.

CDR3 in amino acids: CASSRQTLNTEAFF. The CDR3 DNA reads TGCGCCAGCAGCCGTCAGACTCTGAACACTGAAGCTTTCTTT. V and J are TRBV4-1 and TRBJ1-1; D is unresolved. Between the trimmed V and J ends, which lost 4 bases and 0 bases, there was a span of 9 bases. Germline V lookup: CDR1 MGHRA, CDR2 YSYEKL. There are 14 residues in the CDR3.

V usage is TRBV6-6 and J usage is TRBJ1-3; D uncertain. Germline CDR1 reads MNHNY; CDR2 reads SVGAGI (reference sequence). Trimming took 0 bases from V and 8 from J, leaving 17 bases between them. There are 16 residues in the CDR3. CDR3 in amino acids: CASSYSRERAGDTIYF. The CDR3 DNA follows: TGTGCCAGCAGTTACTCGCGGGAGAGAGCCGGGGACACCATATATTTT.

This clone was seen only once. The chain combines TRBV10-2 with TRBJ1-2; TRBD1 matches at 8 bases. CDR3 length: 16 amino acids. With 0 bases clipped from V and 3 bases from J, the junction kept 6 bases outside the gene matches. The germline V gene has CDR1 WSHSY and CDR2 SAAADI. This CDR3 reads CASSESIRGRDYGYTF. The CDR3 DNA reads TGCGCCAGCAGTGAGTCAATCAGGGGGCGCGACTATGGCTACACCTTC.

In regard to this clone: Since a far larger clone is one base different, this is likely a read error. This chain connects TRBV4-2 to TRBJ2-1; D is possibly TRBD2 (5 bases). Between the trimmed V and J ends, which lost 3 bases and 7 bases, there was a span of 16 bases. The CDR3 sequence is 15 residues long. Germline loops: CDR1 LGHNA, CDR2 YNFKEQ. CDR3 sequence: CASSHSDSSTNEQFF. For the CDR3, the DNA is TGTGCCAGCAGCCACTCGGACTCAAGTACAAATGAGCAGTTCTTC.

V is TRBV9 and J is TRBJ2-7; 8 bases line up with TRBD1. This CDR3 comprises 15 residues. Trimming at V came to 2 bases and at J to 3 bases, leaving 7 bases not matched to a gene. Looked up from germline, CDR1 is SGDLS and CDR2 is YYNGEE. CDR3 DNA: TGTGCCAGCAGCGTCGGTGGACAGGGCCTCTACGAGCAGTACTTC. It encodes CASSVGGQGLYEQYF.

This chain's CDR3 is CASNPRTATNEKLFF. For the CDR3, the DNA is TGTGCCAGCAACCCCCGAACCGCAACTAATGAAAAACTGTTTTTT. The chain is built from TRBV5-5 and TRBJ1-4, with no clear D. The germline gives CDR1 SGHKS, CDR2 YYEKEE (reference sequence). Trimming took 6 bases from V and 0 from J, leaving 12 bases between them. The CDR3 is made up of 15 amino acids.

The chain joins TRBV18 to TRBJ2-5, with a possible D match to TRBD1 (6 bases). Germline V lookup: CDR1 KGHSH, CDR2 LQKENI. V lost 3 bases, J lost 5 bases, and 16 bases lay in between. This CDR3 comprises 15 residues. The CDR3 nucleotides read TGTGCCAGCTCACCCTCACAGGGTCGGATGGAGACCCAGTACTTC. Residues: CASSPSQGRMETQYF.

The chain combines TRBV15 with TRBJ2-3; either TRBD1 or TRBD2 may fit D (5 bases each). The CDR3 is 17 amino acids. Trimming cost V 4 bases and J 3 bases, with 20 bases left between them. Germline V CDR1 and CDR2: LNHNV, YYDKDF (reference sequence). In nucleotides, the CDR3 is TGTGCCACCAGCACCCCGGCCAGGACGGGACGAACAGATACGCAGTATTTT. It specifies CATSTPARTGRTDTQYF.

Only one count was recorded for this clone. The CDR3 nucleotides read TGTGCCAGCTCCACTAGCGGGGGGCTATACAATGAGCAGTTCTTC. This codes for CASSTSGGLYNEQFF. The chain recombines TRBV19 with TRBJ2-1; 12 nucleotides match TRBD2. J was trimmed by 4 bases and V by 9 bases; bases with no gene match: 7. The CDR3 is made up of 15 amino acids. The germline gives CDR1 LNHDA, CDR2 SQIVND (reference sequence).

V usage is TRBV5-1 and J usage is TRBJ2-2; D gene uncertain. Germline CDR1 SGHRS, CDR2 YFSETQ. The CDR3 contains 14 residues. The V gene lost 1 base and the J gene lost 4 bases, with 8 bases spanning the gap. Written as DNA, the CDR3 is TGCGCCAGCAGCTTGTCGCCTTTCACCGGGGAGCTGTTTTTT. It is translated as CASSLSPFTGELFF.

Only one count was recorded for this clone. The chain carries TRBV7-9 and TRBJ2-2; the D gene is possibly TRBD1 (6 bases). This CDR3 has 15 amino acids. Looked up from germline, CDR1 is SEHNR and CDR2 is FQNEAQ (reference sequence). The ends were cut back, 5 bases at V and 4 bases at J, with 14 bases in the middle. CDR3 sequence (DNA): TGTGCCAGCAGCCCCTTTACAGGGCTCACCGGGGAGCTGTTTTTT. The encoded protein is CASSPFTGLTGELFF.

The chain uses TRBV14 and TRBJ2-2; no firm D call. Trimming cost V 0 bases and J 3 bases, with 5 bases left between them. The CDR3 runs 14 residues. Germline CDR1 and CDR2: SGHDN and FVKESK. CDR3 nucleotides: TGTGCCAGCAGCCAAGACAGATACACCGGGGAGCTGTTTTTT. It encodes CASSQDRYTGELFF.